Below are 19 T cell receptor beta chains sequenced from a single sample in a study of human T cells and chemical hapten exposure. TCRdb independently ran MiXCR on the 5' RACE reads; one entry per CDR3 protein. The profile shows about 110,000 distinct CDR3 sequences, roughly 19% of them singletons. RNA extraction used unfractionated whole blood as the source of total RNA. The receptor set was obtained from a human donor in good health.

This clonotype was picked up a small number of times. CDR3 bases: TGCAGTGCTAGAGAGGTTCAGGGGAGGAGTCAGCCCCAGCATTTT. It is translated as CSAREVQGRSQPQHF. This chain joins TRBV20-1 and TRBJ1-5; possibly TRBD1 for D (6 bases). The V and J ends lost 0 bases and 6 bases respectively, with 15 bases between them. The CDR3 covers 15 residues. Germline lookup yields CDR1 DFQATT and CDR2 SNEGSKA (reference sequence).

This clonotype turned up a few times. This chain joins TRBV2 and TRBJ2-2, with D hard to call. There are 13 residues in the CDR3. CDR1 and CDR2 from the germline V gene are SNHLY and FYNNEI. V was trimmed by 4 bases and J by 0 bases, leaving 3 bases between them. Here the CDR3 DNA reads TGTGCCAGCAGTGGGCCGAACACCGGGGAGCTGTTTTTT. It specifies CASSGPNTGELFF.

The rearrangement links TRBV30 to TRBJ1-2; D gene uncertain. The V gene's germline CDR1 is GTSNPN and CDR2 SVGIG (reference sequence). This CDR3 has 12 amino acids. Deletions cut 1 base from V and 6 bases from J, with 9 bases between. The CDR3 region has the DNA TGTGCCTGGAGTGACGGGAGGGATGGCTACACCTTC. Protein product: CAWSDGRDGYTF.

V gene TRBV28 combines with J gene TRBJ1-5; D is perhaps TRBD1 (6 bases). The CDR3 contains 16 residues. The ends were cut back, 5 bases at V and 0 bases at J, with 14 bases in the middle. The germline CDR1 and CDR2 sequences are MDHEN and SYDVKM. CDR3 bases: TGTGCCAGCAGTGGGCCAGGGGATAGTAGCAATCAGCCCCAGCATTTT. The encoded protein is CASSGPGDSSNQPQHF.

This clonotype was observed a handful of times. The V gene is TRBV7-9, the J gene TRBJ1-4; D is unresolved. Trimming cost V 0 bases and J 4 bases, with 12 bases left between them. Germline assignment: CDR1 SEHNR and CDR2 FQNEAQ (reference sequence). The CDR3 extends over 16 amino acids. DNA for the CDR3: TGTGCCAGCAGCTTAGCGTTGGCGCGGCTTAATGAAAAACTGTTTTTT. Protein sequence: CASSLALARLNEKLFF.

The V call is TRBV6-2 or TRBV6-3, the J call TRBJ2-7; no clear D gene. Trimming took off 2 bases at V and 6 bases at J, with 8 bases between the two ends. CDR3 length equals 12 residues. Germline V gives CDR1 MNHEY, CDR2 SVGEGT. The CDR3 DNA sequence: TGTGCCAGCAGTTACGACGTTGGCGAGCAGTACTTC. Protein product: CASSYDVGEQYF.

As regards this clonotype: An end of the junction does not agree with germline; a read error may underlie this. This rearrangement joins TRBV29-1 to TRBJ2-6; D remains ambiguous. Germline V lookup: CDR1 SQVTM, CDR2 ANQGSEA. CDR3 length: 14 residues. CDR3 coding DNA: TGCAGCGTTCAAGAGAACTCTGGGGCCAACGTCCTGACTTTC. Its protein product is CSVQENSGANVLTF. Complete variable domain (other parts from reference TRBV29-1 and TRBJ2-6): SAVISQKPSRDICQRGTSLTIQCQVDSQVTMMFWYRQQPGQSLTLIATANQGSEATYESGFVIDKFPISRPNLTFSTLTVSNMSPEDSSIYLCSVQENSGANVLTFGAGSRLTVL.

V is TRBV3-1 and J is TRBJ2-4; D remains ambiguous. Germline assignment: CDR1 LGHDT and CDR2 YNNKEL (reference sequence). This CDR3 is 16 amino acids long. V was clipped by 0 bases and J by 0 bases, with 9 bases between them. CDR3 sequence (DNA): TGTGCCAGCAGCCAAGATGACGTCTTAGCCAAAAACATTCAGTACTTC. As protein: CASSQDDVLAKNIQYF.

This clonotype was found a few times. This chain uses TRBV9 with TRBJ1-1, with D tentatively TRBD1 (5 bases). The V and J ends lost 4 bases and 1 base respectively, with 14 bases between them. Germline V gene lookup returns CDR1 SGDLS and CDR2 YYNGEE. The CDR3 has 15 amino acids. CDR3 amino acids: CASSPQTVPNTEAFF. The CDR3, as DNA: TGTGCCAGCAGCCCCCAGACAGTCCCGAACACTGAAGCTTTCTTT.

In this sample, this clonotype turned up a few times. The chain carries TRBV29-1 and TRBJ2-7, with a tentative D call TRBD1 (6 bases). This CDR3 is 12 amino acids long. CDR1 is SQVTM and CDR2 is ANQGSEA in the germline V gene. V was shortened by 6 bases and J by 3 bases, with 12 bases between the two germline ends. CDR3 sequence (DNA): TGCAGCGTCCTACAGGGAATCTACGAGCAGTACTTC. This encodes CSVLQGIYEQYF.

The chain has TRBV11-2 and TRBJ2-7; D remains ambiguous. Germline V gene data show CDR1 as SGHAT and CDR2 as FQNNGV. V was cut by 5 bases and J by 4 bases, with 6 bases left in between. This CDR3 contains 11 residues. CDR3 protein: CASSRKYEQYF. The CDR3 DNA follows: TGTGCCAGCAGCCGTAAATACGAGCAGTACTTC.

The rearrangement joins TRBV29-1 to TRBJ2-3, with no clear D. V was clipped by 5 bases and J by 3 bases, with 15 bases between them. CDR3 length equals 14 residues. CDR1 is SQVTM and CDR2 is ANQGSEA in the germline V gene. CDR3 in amino acids: CSVSGLEETDTQYF. As DNA, the CDR3 is TGCAGCGTTTCCGGGCTAGAGGAAACAGATACGCAGTATTTT.

This clonotype was counted between two and nine times. The V gene is TRBV4-1, the J gene TRBJ2-1, with 10 nucleotides matching TRBD2. J lost 0 bases, V lost 1 base, and 9 bases had no gene match. The CDR3 spans 19 residues. CDR1 and CDR2 from the germline V gene are MGHRA and YSYEKL. This CDR3 reads CASSQGSSGRNCSYNEQFF. In nucleotides, the CDR3 is TGCGCCAGCAGCCAAGGTAGTAGCGGGAGGAACTGCTCCTACAATGAGCAGTTCTTC.

The chain employs TRBV6-2 or TRBV6-3 and TRBJ2-7; 9 bases agree with TRBD1. The trim removed 6 bases at V and 3 bases at J, leaving 6 bases unmatched. Germline assignment: CDR1 MNHEY and CDR2 SVGEGT. The CDR3 spans 14 residues. CDR3 DNA: TGTGCCAGCAGAACAGGGGGCTCTGGCTACGAGCAGTACTTC. Protein product: CASRTGGSGYEQYF.

This clonotype has just a few counts. The chain uses TRBV20-1 and TRBJ1-1; D possibly corresponds to TRBD1 (5 bases). The V gene lost 1 base and the J gene lost 5 bases, with 14 bases spanning the gap. This CDR3 has 14 amino acids. Germline lookup yields CDR1 DFQATT and CDR2 SNEGSKA (reference sequence). CDR3 sequence (DNA): TGCAGTGCTAGAGGGGGGACGGGGCAAACTGAAGCTTTCTTT. It codes for CSARGGTGQTEAFF.

The genes are TRBV28 and TRBJ1-5, with a weak D call TRBD1 (5 bases). Trimming removed 4 bases from V and 4 bases from J, with 14 bases in between. Germline CDR1 MDHEN, CDR2 SYDVKM. The CDR3 length is 15 residues. In DNA, the CDR3 is TGTGCCAGCAGTTGGGGGGGGACGGGAAATCAGCCCCAGCATTTT. Protein sequence: CASSWGGTGNQPQHF.

This clonotype was seen only a few times. V and J are TRBV28 and TRBJ2-1, with D tentatively TRBD2 (7 bases). The V and J ends lost 1 base and 15 bases respectively, with 13 bases between them. Per the germline V gene, CDR1 is MDHEN and CDR2 is SYDVKM. The CDR3 has 12 amino acids. The CDR3 region has the DNA TGTGCCAGCAGTTTATTTATGGGGGGGCGGTTCTTC. Residues: CASSLFMGGRFF.

A few counts support this clonotype. This chain links TRBV6-1 with TRBJ1-5; no firm D call. The CDR3 sequence is 14 residues long. V was shortened by 2 bases and J by 2 bases, with 7 bases between the two germline ends. Germline V lookup: CDR1 MNHNS, CDR2 SASEGT. As DNA, the CDR3 is TGTGCCAGCAGTGAAAGGTACGGCAATCAGCCCCAGCATTTT. It codes for CASSERYGNQPQHF.

This clonotype was picked up one time. The genes are TRBV29-1 and TRBJ2-5; 7 positions match TRBD1. This CDR3 has 13 residues. The J segment lost 5 bases and the V segment lost 7 bases, leaving 10 bases of the junction unmatched. Germline V gives CDR1 SQVTM, CDR2 ANQGSEA. CDR3 nucleotide sequence: TGCAGCGGGCGTACAGGGGTCGGGGAGACCCAGTACTTC. The encoded protein is CSGRTGVGETQYF.